Listed here are 20 T cell receptor beta chains from one sample, sequenced in a study of blood T cell repertoires in COVID-19. Data came from immunoSEQ multiplex PCR; TCRdb stores just in-frame clones and leaves some out. This table holds around 97,000 clones, around 87% found once. The material sequenced was peripheral blood. These receptors originate from a human donor in a cohort sampled during active COVID-19.

The chain recombines TRBV28 with TRBJ2-2, with TRBD2 matching 8 bases. Germline V gene data show CDR1 as MDHEN and CDR2 as SYDVKM. Trimming removed 4 bases from V and 5 bases from J; junction bases left unmatched: 12. CDR3 size: 17 residues. This CDR3 is CASSSLAGPPFTGELFF. The CDR3 coding sequence is TGTGCCAGCAGTTCCTTAGCGGGACCGCCATTTACCGGGGAGCTGTTTTTT.

The rearrangement uses TRBV4-1 and TRBJ1-5, with D tentatively TRBD1 (6 bases). V was shortened by 0 bases and J by 3 bases, with 12 bases between the two germline ends. Germline V gene data show CDR1 as MGHRA and CDR2 as YSYEKL. This CDR3 spans 16 amino acids. The CDR3 DNA reads TGCGCCAGCAGCCAAGAGGGCAGGGGTAACAATCAGCCCCAGCATTTT. It translates to CASSQEGRGNNQPQHF.

The chain employs TRBV7-8 and TRBJ1-6; D is unclear. CDR1 and CDR2 (germline): SGHVS, FQNEAQ. V lost 6 bases and J 5 bases, leaving 5 bases between the germline ends. The CDR3 consists of 12 residues. CDR3 nucleotides: TGTGCCAGCAGACAGAATAATTCACCCCTCCACTTT. Residues: CASRQNNSPLHF.

The genes are TRBV18 and TRBJ1-3; D is possibly TRBD1 (5 bases). Germline V lookup: CDR1 KGHSH, CDR2 LQKENI. Trimming pared 3 bases from V and 4 bases from J, leaving 16 bases between. This CDR3 region has 16 residues. The CDR3, as DNA: TGTGCCAGCTCACCCGAGGGACCGGGGGGAGGAAACACCATATATTTT. Translated: CASSPEGPGGGNTIYF.

This clone appeared a few times. The V gene is TRBV19, the J gene TRBJ2-2; the D gene is possibly TRBD1 (6 bases). This CDR3 contains 15 residues. Germline loops: CDR1 LNHDA, CDR2 SQIVND (reference sequence). The V and J ends lost 6 bases and 5 bases respectively, with 16 bases between them. DNA of the CDR3: TGTGCCAGTAGAAGTGGGGGCGGGTATACCGGGGAGCTGTTTTTT. This codes for CASRSGGGYTGELFF. Variable domain in full (rest from reference TRBV19 and TRBJ2-2): DGGITQSPKYLFRKEGQNVTLSCEQNLNHDAMYWYRQDPGQGLRLIYYSQIVNDFQKGDIAEGYSVSREKKESFPLTVTSAQKNPTAFYLCASRSGGGYTGELFFGEGSRLTVL.

The CDR3 loop is CASSPGGASSYEQYF. As DNA, the CDR3 is TGTGCCAGCAGTCCAGGGGGCGCGAGCTCCTACGAGCAGTACTTC. The chain recombines TRBV28 with TRBJ2-7; 8 bases align to TRBD1. Germline-derived CDR1 and CDR2 are MDHEN and SYDVKM. V lost 5 bases, J lost 0 bases, and 6 bases stayed unmatched. The CDR3 sequence is 15 residues long.

J is TRBJ2-7 and V is TRBV5-1; the match to TRBD1 covers 9 bases. Germline V CDR1 and CDR2: SGHRS, YFSETQ. Trimming at V came to 4 bases and at J to 7 bases, leaving 9 bases not matched to a gene. The CDR3 loop spans 14 amino acids. DNA of the CDR3: TGCGCCAGCAGCCATGGACAGGGGTTTCTGGAGCAGTACTTC. It is translated as CASSHGQGFLEQYF.

The sample holds one count of this clone. The genes are TRBV3-1 (or the pseudogene TRBV3-2) and TRBJ2-1; 7 positions match TRBD2. The CDR3 is 17 residues long. Germline CDR1 and CDR2: LGHDT and YNNKEL (reference sequence). V lost 4 bases, J lost 6 bases, and 15 bases stayed unmatched. The CDR3 DNA is TGTGCCAGCAGCCCCACGGTGGCCAGCGGGATAACCAATGAGCAGTTCTTC. Residues: CASSPTVASGITNEQFF.

The chain couples TRBV13 to TRBJ2-1; a possible D gene is TRBD2 (6 bases). With 5 bases removed from V and 6 bases from J, the gap between germline ends came to 17 bases. CDR3 length: 15 residues. Germline V gene lookup returns CDR1 PRHDT and CDR2 FYEKMQ (reference sequence). CDR3 residues: CASSQLPGVPNEQFF. The CDR3 region has the DNA TGTGCCAGCAGCCAACTCCCGGGAGTCCCCAATGAGCAGTTCTTC.

V and J are TRBV7-9 and TRBJ1-2; D remains unclear. The germline V gene encodes CDR1 SEHNR and CDR2 FQNEAQ (reference sequence). This CDR3 comprises 13 residues. Trimming shortened V by 5 bases and J by 0 bases, and 7 bases separated the two germline ends. The CDR3 region has the DNA TGTGCCAGCAGCCAGGTCCCTAACTATGGCTACACCTTC. Protein product: CASSQVPNYGYTF.

In this sample, this clone turned up a few times. The chain employs TRBV29-1 and TRBJ1-3, with D unclear. Germline CDR1 is SQVTM and CDR2 is ANQGSEA. V was trimmed by 0 bases and J by 8 bases, leaving 8 bases between them. The CDR3 consists of 12 residues. CDR3 in DNA: TGCAGCGTTGAAGAACGAGGAGACACCATATATTTT. Residues: CSVEERGDTIYF.

A few counts support this clone. V and J are TRBV9 and TRBJ2-1, with 8 nucleotides matching TRBD2. J was trimmed by 8 bases and V by 0 bases; bases with no gene match: 13. The CDR3 loop spans 17 amino acids. Germline V lookup: CDR1 SGDLS, CDR2 YYNGEE. In DNA, the CDR3 is TGTGCCAGCAGCGTAGGGCCCTTGACGGGAGGGCGGGATGAGCAGTTCTTC. Translation gives CASSVGPLTGGRDEQFF.

V and J are TRBV27 and TRBJ1-4, with D possibly TRBD1 on 5 matching bases. Trimming pared 7 bases from V and 5 bases from J, leaving 8 bases between. CDR1 and CDR2 from the germline V gene are MNHEY and SMNVEV (reference sequence). The CDR3 is made up of 12 amino acids. The CDR3 region is CASTGGNEKLFF. In DNA, the CDR3 is TGTGCCAGCACGGGGGGGAATGAAAAACTGTTTTTT.

J is TRBJ1-2 and V is TRBV12-3 or TRBV12-4; TRBD1 agrees at 11 bases. The junction had 2 bases not matched to a gene; V was cut back by 5 bases and J by 6 bases. This CDR3 contains 13 residues. Written as DNA, the CDR3 is TGTGCCAGCAGTCGGGACAGGGGGGATGGCTACACCTTC. This sequence encodes CASSRDRGDGYTF.

The chain recombines TRBV7-2 with TRBJ1-6; TRBD1 might be the D (5 bases). Trimming shortened V by 3 bases and J by 5 bases, and 14 bases separated the two germline ends. There are 16 residues in the CDR3. Germline lookup yields CDR1 SGHTA and CDR2 FQGNSA. The CDR3 sequence: CASSLRPGPNNSPLHF. CDR3 nucleotides: TGTGCCAGCAGCTTGCGTCCAGGGCCGAATAATTCACCCCTCCACTTT. Complete variable domain (other parts from reference TRBV7-2 and TRBJ1-6): GAGVSQSPSNKVTEKGKDVELRCDPISGHTALYWYRQSLGQGLEFLIYFQGNSAPDKSGLPSDRFSAERTGGSVSTLTIQRTQQEDSAVYLCASSLRPGPNNSPLHFGNGTRLTVT.

CDR3 sequence reads: CASSFSPLAGGNEQFF. CDR3 nucleotide sequence: TGTGCCAGCAGTTTCTCCCCACTAGCGGGAGGCAATGAGCAGTTCTTC. V gene TRBV2 combines with J gene TRBJ2-1, with 12 bases fitting TRBD2. The trim removed 5 bases at V and 6 bases at J, leaving 8 bases unmatched. Per germline, CDR1 SNHLY and CDR2 FYNNEI. The CDR3 runs 16 residues.

V and J are TRBV18 and TRBJ2-7, with 9 bases fitting TRBD2. CDR1 and CDR2 from the germline V gene are KGHSH and LQKENI. The CDR3 has 14 residues. The V and J ends lost 3 bases and 6 bases, in that order; junction bases with no gene match: 6. CDR3 nucleotides: TGTGCCAGCTCACCCCTTAGCGGGAGAACCGAGCAGTACTTC. This sequence encodes CASSPLSGRTEQYF.

The chain carries TRBV19 and TRBJ1-4; unclear D gene. Per germline, CDR1 LNHDA and CDR2 SQIVND (reference sequence). The length of the CDR3 is 18 residues. Trimming took 7 bases from V and 0 from J, leaving 21 bases between them. The CDR3 sequence is CASTRDNVQVATNEKLFF. In DNA, the CDR3 is TGTGCCAGTACGCGCGACAACGTTCAAGTTGCAACTAATGAAAAACTGTTTTTT. The complete variable domain, with remaining parts taken from reference TRBV19 and TRBJ1-4, reads DGGITQSPKYLFRKEGQNVTLSCEQNLNHDAMYWYRQDPGQGLRLIYYSQIVNDFQKGDIAEGYSVSREKKESFPLTVTSAQKNPTAFYLCASTRDNVQVATNEKLFFGSGTQLSVL.

V and J are TRBV4-2 and TRBJ1-1; TRBD1 might be the D (5 bases). Trimming took 0 bases from V and 9 from J, leaving 11 bases between them. The CDR3 runs 13 residues. CDR1 LGHNA and CDR2 YNFKEQ come from the germline V gene. CDR3 in amino acids: CASSQDQTGKAFF. CDR3 nucleotide sequence: TGTGCCAGCAGCCAAGATCAAACAGGAAAAGCTTTCTTT.

This chain links TRBV29-1 with TRBJ2-1; 15 positions agree with TRBD2. The germline CDR1 and CDR2 sequences are SQVTM and ANQGSEA. The CDR3 extends over 18 amino acids. Trimming took 3 bases from V and 8 from J; bases not matched to a gene: 14. This chain's CDR3 is CSVEGGQTGTSGRYEQFF. The CDR3 bases are TGCAGCGTTGAGGGGGGACAGACCGGGACTAGCGGGAGGTATGAGCAGTTCTTC.